Reported below is one TCR beta chain. Its antigen remains unknown. TCR beta rearrangements were amplified from peripheral blood genomic DNA. This entry comes from a study of T cell repertoires in aging, cancer and after chemotherapy. Study at large: Donor ages fell into six groups from 30 or younger up to 70 or older. Clear clonal overlap appeared across healthy donor samples taken over several months to years. The full dataset contained around 8.2 million TCR reads.

Study-level results: Untreated cancer patients had significantly lower blood TCR diversity than age-matched healthy donors.

Multiplex touch-down PCR with TRB-A/B primers amplified rearranged V-D-J TRB sequences. TCRdb itself ran the multiplex PCR reads through MiXCR, one entry per CDR3 protein. The top ten hold about 1.2% of the sample, which has about 10,000 distinct CDR3 sequences, about 25% seen once. The V end lost 4 bases, the J end lost 5 bases, and 11 bases lay between the germline ends. The germline CDR1 and CDR2 sequences are MGHRA and YSYEKL. The CDR3 runs 13 residues. The source is a human donor in good health. The sequenced material came from blood. The J gene is TRBJ2-5, the V gene TRBV4-1; D is unresolved. The CDR3: CASSRFVVETQYF. The DNA of the CDR3 is TGCGCCAGCAGCCGGTTCGTGGTGGAGACCCAGTACTTC.